The table lists the clone carrying this T cell receptor beta chain with a few counts. As yet, its antigen is unknown. It was with 60 Vbeta and 13 Jbeta primers that the PCR ran. The method was immunoSEQ multiplex PCR; TCRdb's version includes in-frame clones alone and lacks a portion of them. The sample comprises 85,000 to 130,000 clones, more than 60% of which are singletons, and 3.5% to 4% rests with the top ten. The germline V gene encodes CDR1 SGDLS and CDR2 YYNGEE. Trimming removed 4 bases at V and 3 bases at J, with 19 bases between. The CDR3 totals 16 residues. The entry originates in a study of cytomegalovirus exposure and HLA in healthy donors. About the study: Findings of an earlier analysis included some 120 million unique TCR beta sequences from 170 million or so T cells. Caucasian-associated ancestry cluster membership applied to less than 85% of several hundred genotyped donors.

Study results and caveats: Prediction of most subjects' HLA-A and HLA-B alleles by TCR beta sequences was reportedly accurate.

The chain combines TRBV9 with TRBJ1-2; D perhaps matches TRBD1 (6 bases). This sequence originates from a man aged 60 to 69 in good health and CMV-seronegative. The sequenced sample consisted of PBMCs. The CDR3 DNA reads as TGTGCCAGCAGCCCCTACTCAGGGGAGGGAGACTATGGCTACACCTTC. Translation gives CASSPYSGEGDYGYTF.